This TCR beta chain is from a study of T cell responses to AZD1222 COVID-19 vaccine. Profiling relied on immunoSEQ multiplex PCR, and the TCRdb table lists in-frame clones only, not all of them. Of 55,000 to 65,000 clones listed, roughly 80% are singletons. Study-level findings and limits: The donors showed a predominance of white British ancestry and of females, with possible underestimation of clonal diversity. Nearly half of spike-specific TCRs reportedly target unmutated variant regions. Baseline antibody screening turned up just six seropositive AZD1222 recipients. No repertoire was sampled before or during the peak T cell response, only after it.

A single count supports this clone. Antigen specificity is unknown. The germline gives CDR1 SEHNR, CDR2 FQNEAQ (reference sequence). Trimming left V 4 bases short and J 2 bases short, with 10 bases between. The CDR3 sequence is 14 residues long. The chain has TRBV7-9 and TRBJ2-3, with D perhaps matching TRBD2 (5 bases). Sequenced material: peripheral blood, taken 28 days after the second AZD1222 dose. The receptor comes from an adult who received the AZD1222 COVID-19 vaccine. In nucleotides, the CDR3 is TGTGCCAGCAGCTCGTCGGGGTTCACAGATACGCAGTATTTT. Its translation is CASSSSGFTDTQYF.